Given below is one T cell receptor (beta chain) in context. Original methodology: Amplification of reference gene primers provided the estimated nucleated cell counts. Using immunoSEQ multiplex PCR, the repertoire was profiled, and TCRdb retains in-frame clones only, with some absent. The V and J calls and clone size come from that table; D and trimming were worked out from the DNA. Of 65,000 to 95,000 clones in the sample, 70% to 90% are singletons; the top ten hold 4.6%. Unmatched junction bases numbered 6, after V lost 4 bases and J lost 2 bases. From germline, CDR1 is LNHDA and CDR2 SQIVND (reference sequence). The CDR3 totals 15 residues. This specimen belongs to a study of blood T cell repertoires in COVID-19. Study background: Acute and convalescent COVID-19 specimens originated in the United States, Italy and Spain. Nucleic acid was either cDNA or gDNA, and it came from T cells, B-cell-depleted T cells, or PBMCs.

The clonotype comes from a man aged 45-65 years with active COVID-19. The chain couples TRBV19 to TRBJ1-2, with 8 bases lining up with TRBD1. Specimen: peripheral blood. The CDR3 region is CASSTYRQGNYGYTF. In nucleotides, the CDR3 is TGTGCCAGTAGTACCTACAGACAGGGGAACTATGGCTACACCTTC.